This TCR beta chain was observed in a study of glioma-infiltrating T cells after dendritic cell vaccination. TCRdb keeps only in-frame clones here, not all; method: immunoSEQ multiplex PCR. Among tens of thousands of clones listed, approximately 87% were seen once. This CDR3 contains 16 residues. Per the germline V gene, CDR1 is SGDLS and CDR2 is YYNGEE. V was pared by 3 bases and J by 8 bases, with 11 bases of the junction left unmatched. This TCR derives from a human donor with glioblastoma. The chain has TRBV9 and TRBJ1-4; 9 bases are shared with TRBD1. The sample in question was blood, obtained before dendritic cell vaccination. The CDR3: CASSGGGGTGSEKLFF. DNA for the CDR3: TGTGCCAGCAGCGGGGGAGGGGGGACAGGGTCGGAAAAACTGTTTTTT.